This T cell receptor (beta chain) derives from a study of identical twins. J was trimmed by 6 bases and V by 6 bases; bases with no gene match: 12. The germline gives CDR1 MGHRA, CDR2 YSYEKL. The CDR3 is 16 amino acids. TCRdb ran MiXCR on the 5' RACE reads and lists one entry per CDR3 protein. The sample has 500,000 or so distinct CDR3 sequences, around 20% seen once. The data were also submitted as part of a second study, on T cells expressing NK-cell markers. Turning to that study: These clonotypes, the leaders elsewhere, also led the CD3+CD56-NKG2C+ fraction in several donors.

This TCR was sampled from a woman younger than 35 in good health. V usage is TRBV4-1 and J usage is TRBJ2-1; the match to TRBD2 covers 9 bases. What was sequenced was CD4+ T cells sorted from blood. CDR3 residues: CASSLLAGGPGNEQFF. In nucleotides, the CDR3 is TGCGCCAGCAGTCTACTTGCGGGAGGGCCGGGCAATGAGCAGTTCTTC.